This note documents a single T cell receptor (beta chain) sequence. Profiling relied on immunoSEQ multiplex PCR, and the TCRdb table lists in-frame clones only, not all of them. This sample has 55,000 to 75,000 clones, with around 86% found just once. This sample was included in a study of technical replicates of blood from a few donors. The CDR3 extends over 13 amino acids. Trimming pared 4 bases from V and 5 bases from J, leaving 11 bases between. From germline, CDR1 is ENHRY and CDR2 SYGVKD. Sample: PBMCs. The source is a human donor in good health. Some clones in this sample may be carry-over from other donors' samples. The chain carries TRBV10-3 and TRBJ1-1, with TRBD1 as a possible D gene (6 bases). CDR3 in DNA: TGTGCCATCAGTGGAACAGGGAGAACTGAAGCTTTCTTT. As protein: CAISGTGRTEAFF.